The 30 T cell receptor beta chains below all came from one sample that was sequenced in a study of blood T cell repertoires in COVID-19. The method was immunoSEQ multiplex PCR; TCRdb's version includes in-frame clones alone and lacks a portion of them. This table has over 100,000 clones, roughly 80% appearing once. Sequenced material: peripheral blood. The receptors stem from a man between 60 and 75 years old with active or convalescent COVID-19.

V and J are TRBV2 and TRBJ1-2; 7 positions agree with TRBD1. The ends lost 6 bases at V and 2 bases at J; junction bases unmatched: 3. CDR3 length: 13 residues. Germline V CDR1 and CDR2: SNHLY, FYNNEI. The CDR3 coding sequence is TGTGCCAGCAGCGGGACAGCCAACTATGGCTACACCTTC. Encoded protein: CASSGTANYGYTF.

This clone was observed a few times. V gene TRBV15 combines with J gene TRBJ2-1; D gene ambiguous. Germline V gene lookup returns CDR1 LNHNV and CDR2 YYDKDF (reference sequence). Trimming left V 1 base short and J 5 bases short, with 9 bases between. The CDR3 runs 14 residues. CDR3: CATSRVSFDNEQFF. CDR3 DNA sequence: TGTGCCACCAGCAGAGTTAGTTTCGACAATGAGCAGTTCTTC.

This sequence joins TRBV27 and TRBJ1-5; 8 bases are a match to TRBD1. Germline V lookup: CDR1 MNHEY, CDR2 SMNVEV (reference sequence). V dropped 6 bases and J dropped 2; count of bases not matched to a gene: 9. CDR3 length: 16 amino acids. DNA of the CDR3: TGTGCCAGCAGCCGAGGACAGGGAAGGGGCAATCAGCCCCAGCATTTT. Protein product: CASSRGQGRGNQPQHF.

The chain's CDR3 is CASTQNTEAFF. CDR3 DNA: TGTGCCAGCACACAAAACACTGAAGCTTTCTTT. This chain connects TRBV28 to TRBJ1-1; D gene unclear. This CDR3 has 11 amino acids. V dropped 7 bases and J dropped 2 bases, with 5 bases sitting between them. Germline loops: CDR1 MDHEN, CDR2 SYDVKM.

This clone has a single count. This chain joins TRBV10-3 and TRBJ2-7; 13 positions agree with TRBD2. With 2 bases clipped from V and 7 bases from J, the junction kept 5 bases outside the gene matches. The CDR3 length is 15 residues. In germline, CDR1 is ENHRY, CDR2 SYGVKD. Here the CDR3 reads CAISETPGLAGEQYV. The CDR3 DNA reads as TGTGCCATCAGTGAGACCCCGGGACTAGCGGGAGAGCAGTACGTC.

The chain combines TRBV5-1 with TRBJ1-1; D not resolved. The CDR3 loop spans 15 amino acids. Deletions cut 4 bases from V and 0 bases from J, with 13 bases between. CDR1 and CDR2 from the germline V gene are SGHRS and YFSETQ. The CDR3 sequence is CASSLGGSMNTEAFF. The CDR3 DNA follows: TGCGCCAGCAGCCTTGGAGGGAGCATGAACACTGAAGCTTTCTTT.

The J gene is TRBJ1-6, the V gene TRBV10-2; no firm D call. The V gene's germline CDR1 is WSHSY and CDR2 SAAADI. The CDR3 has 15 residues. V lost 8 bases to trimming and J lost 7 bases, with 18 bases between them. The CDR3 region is CASGDSMGVNSPLHF. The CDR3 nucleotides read TGCGCCAGCGGGGATTCCATGGGAGTGAATTCACCCCTCCACTTT.

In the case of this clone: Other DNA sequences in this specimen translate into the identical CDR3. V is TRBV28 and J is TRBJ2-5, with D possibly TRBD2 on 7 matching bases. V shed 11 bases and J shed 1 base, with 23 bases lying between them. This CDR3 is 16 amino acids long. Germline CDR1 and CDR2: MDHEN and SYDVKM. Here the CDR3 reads CARRGVGGRVQETQYF. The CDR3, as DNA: TGTGCCCGCCGGGGGGTTGGGGGGCGGGTCCAAGAGACCCAGTACTTC. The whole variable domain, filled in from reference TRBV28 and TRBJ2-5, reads DVKVTQSSRYLVKRTGEKVFLECVQDMDHENMFWYRQDPGLGLRLIYFSYDVKMKEKGDIPEGYSVSREKKERFSLILESASTNQTSMYLCARRGVGGRVQETQYFGPGTRLLVL.

CDR3 sequence reads: CASRKIPRTSGAYNEQFF. The DNA of the CDR3 is TGTGCCAGCAGGAAGATACCCCGGACTAGCGGGGCTTACAATGAGCAGTTCTTC. This rearrangement joins TRBV27 to TRBJ2-1; TRBD2 aligns across 12 bases. V was pared by 6 bases and J by 4 bases, with 13 bases of the junction left unmatched. Germline-derived CDR1 and CDR2 are MNHEY and SMNVEV (reference sequence). The CDR3 is made up of 18 amino acids.

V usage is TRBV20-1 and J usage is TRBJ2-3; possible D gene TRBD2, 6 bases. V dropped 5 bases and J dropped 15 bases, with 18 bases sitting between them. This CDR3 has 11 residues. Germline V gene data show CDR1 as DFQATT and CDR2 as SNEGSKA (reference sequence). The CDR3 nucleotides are TGCAGTGCTGGGCGACTAGATATCCACTATTTT. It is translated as CSAGRLDIHYF.

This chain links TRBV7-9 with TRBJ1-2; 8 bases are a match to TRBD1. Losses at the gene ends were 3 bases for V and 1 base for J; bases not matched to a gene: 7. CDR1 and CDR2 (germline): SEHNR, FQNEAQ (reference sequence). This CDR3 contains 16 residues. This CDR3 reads CASSFAGGKVNYGYTF. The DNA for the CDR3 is TGTGCCAGCAGCTTTGCAGGGGGCAAAGTTAACTATGGCTACACCTTC.

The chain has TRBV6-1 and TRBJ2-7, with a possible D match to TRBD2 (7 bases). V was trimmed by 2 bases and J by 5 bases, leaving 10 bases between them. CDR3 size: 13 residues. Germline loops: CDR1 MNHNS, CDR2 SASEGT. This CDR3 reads CASSERGGDEQYF. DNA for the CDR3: TGTGCCAGCAGTGAAAGGGGGGGGGACGAGCAGTACTTC.

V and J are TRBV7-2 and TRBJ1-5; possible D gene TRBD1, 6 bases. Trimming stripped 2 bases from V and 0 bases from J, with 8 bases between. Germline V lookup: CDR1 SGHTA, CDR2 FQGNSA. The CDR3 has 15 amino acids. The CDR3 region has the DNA TGTGCCAGCAGCTTAACAGGGTCTAGCAATCAGCCCCAGCATTTT. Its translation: CASSLTGSSNQPQHF.

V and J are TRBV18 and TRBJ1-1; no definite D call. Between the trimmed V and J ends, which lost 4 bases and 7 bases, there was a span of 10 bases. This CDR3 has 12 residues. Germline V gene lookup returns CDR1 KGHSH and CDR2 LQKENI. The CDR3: CASSQDTFEAFF. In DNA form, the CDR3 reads TGTGCCAGCTCACAAGACACATTTGAAGCTTTCTTT.

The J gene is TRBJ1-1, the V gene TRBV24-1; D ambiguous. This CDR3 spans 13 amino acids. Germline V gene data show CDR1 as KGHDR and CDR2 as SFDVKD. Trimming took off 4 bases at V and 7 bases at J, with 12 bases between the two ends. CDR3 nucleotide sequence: TGTGCCACCAGTGACCCCACGACTAGTGAAGCTTTCTTT. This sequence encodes CATSDPTTSEAFF.

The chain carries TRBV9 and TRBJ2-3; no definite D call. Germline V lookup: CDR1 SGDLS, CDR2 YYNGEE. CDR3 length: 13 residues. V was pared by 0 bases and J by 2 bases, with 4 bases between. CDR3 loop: CASSVVYTDTQYF. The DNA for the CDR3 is TGTGCCAGCAGCGTAGTGTACACAGATACGCAGTATTTT.

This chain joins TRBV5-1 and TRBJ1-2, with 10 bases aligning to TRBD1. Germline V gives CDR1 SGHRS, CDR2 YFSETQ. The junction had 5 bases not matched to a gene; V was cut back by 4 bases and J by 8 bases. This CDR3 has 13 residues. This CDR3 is CASSVGTGEGYTF. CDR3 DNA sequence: TGCGCCAGCAGCGTGGGGACAGGGGAAGGCTACACCTTC.

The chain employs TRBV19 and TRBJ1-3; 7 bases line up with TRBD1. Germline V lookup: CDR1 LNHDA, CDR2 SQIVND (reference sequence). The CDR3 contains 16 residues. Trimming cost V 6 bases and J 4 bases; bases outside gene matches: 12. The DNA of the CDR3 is TGTGCCAGTAGACCTTCGGGACAGTGGATCGGAAACACCATATATTTT. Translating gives CASRPSGQWIGNTIYF. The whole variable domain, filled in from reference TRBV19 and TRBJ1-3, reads DGGITQSPKYLFRKEGQNVTLSCEQNLNHDAMYWYRQDPGQGLRLIYYSQIVNDFQKGDIAEGYSVSREKKESFPLTVTSAQKNPTAFYLCASRPSGQWIGNTIYFGEGSWLTVV.

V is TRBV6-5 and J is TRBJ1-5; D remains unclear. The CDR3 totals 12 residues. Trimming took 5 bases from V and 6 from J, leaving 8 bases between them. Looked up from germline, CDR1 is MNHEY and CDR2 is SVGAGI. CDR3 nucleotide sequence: TGTGCCAGCAGTACGGGAAGTCAGCCCCAGCATTTT. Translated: CASSTGSQPQHF.

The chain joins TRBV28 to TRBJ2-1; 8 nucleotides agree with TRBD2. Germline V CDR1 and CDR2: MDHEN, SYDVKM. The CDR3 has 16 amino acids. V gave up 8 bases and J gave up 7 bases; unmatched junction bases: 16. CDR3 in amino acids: CASAPASGSRRNEQFF. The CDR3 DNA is TGTGCCAGCGCGCCAGCAAGCGGGAGCCGAAGGAATGAGCAGTTCTTC.

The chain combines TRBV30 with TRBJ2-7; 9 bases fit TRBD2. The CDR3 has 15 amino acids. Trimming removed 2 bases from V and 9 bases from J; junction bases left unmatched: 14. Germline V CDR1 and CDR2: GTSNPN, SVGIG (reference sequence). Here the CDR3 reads CAWSQVVAGVEGQYF. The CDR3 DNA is TGTGCCTGGAGTCAAGTGGTAGCGGGAGTCGAAGGGCAGTACTTC.

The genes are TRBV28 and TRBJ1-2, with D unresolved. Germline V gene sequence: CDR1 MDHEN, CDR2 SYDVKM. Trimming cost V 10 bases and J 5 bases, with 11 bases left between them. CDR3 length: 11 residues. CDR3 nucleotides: TGTGCCACCTACTCGGGATATGGCTACACCTTC. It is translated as CATYSGYGYTF.

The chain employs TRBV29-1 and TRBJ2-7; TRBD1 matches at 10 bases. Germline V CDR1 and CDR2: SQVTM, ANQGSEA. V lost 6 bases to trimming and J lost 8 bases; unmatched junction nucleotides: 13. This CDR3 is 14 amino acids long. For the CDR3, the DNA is TGCAGCGTGGGAGAACCGGGACAGGGGCATCAGCAGTACTTC. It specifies CSVGEPGQGHQQYF.

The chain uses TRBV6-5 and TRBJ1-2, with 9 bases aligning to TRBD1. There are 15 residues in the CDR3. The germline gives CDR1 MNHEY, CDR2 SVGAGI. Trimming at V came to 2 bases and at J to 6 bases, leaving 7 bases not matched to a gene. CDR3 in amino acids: CASSYTGTGGDGYTF. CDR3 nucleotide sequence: TGTGCCAGCAGTTACACCGGAACAGGGGGCGATGGCTACACCTTC.

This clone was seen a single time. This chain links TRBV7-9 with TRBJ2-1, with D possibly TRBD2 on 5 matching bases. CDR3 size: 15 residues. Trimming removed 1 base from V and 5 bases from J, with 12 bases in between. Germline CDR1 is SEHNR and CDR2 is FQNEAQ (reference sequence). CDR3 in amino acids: CASSLGGRANNEQFF. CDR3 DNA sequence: TGTGCCAGCAGCTTAGGTGGGCGGGCAAACAATGAGCAGTTCTTC. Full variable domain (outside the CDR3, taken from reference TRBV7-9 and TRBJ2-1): DTGVSQNPRHKITKRGQNVTFRCDPISEHNRLYWYRQTLGQGPEFLTYFQNEAQLEKSRLLSDRFSAERPKGSFSTLEIQRTEQGDSAMYLCASSLGGRANNEQFFGPGTRLTVL.

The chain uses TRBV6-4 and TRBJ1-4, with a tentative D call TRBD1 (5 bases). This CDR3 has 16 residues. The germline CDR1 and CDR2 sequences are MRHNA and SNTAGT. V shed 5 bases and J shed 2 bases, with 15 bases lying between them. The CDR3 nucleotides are TGTGCCAGCAGTATCTCAGGGTTGGCTACTAATGAAAAACTGTTTTTT. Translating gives CASSISGLATNEKLFF.

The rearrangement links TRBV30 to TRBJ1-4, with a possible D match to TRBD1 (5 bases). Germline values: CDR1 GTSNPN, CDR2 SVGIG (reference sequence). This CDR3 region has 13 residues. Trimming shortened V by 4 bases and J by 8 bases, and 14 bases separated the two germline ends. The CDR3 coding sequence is TGTGCCTGGACGAGACAGACGGCAGAAAAACTGTTTTTT. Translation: CAWTRQTAEKLFF.

CDR3 region: CASRFGGTSETQYF. The CDR3 DNA is TGTGCCAGTAGATTCGGAGGTACATCAGAGACCCAGTACTTC. The chain combines TRBV19 with TRBJ2-5, with D perhaps matching TRBD2 (5 bases). CDR3 length: 14 amino acids. Trimming took off 6 bases at V and 4 bases at J, with 15 bases between the two ends. Germline lookup yields CDR1 LNHDA and CDR2 SQIVND (reference sequence).

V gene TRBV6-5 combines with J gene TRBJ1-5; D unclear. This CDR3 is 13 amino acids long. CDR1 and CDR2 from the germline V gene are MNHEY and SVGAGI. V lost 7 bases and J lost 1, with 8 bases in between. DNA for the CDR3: TGTGCCAGCAAGAGGGAAAGCAATCAGCCCCAGCATTTT. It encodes CASKRESNQPQHF.

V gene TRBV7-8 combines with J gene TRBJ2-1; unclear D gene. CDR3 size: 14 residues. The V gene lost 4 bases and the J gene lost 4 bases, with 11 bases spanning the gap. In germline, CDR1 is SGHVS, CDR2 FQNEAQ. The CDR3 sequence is CASSSVSVYNEQFF. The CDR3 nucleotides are TGTGCCAGCAGCTCCGTCTCCGTTTACAATGAGCAGTTCTTC.